This TCR beta chain was captured by sequencing in a study of blood T cell repertoires in COVID-19. For the study at large: There were acute and convalescent COVID-19 samples, and they came from the United States, Italy and Spain.

TCRdb's table, derived via immunoSEQ multiplex PCR, lists solely in-frame clones and lacks some. Of some 250,000 clones in the sample, approximately 91% were seen once. V lost 3 bases to trimming and J lost 6 bases, with 18 bases between them. The CDR3 length is 15 residues. Germline V gene lookup returns CDR1 LGHDT and CDR2 YNNKEL (reference sequence). The specimen sequenced was PBMCs or T cells enriched from blood (not recorded which). V is TRBV3-1 (or the pseudogene TRBV3-2) and J is TRBJ2-7; perhaps TRBD2 as D (6 bases). The sequence was obtained from a human donor in a cohort exposed to, infected with or recovered from COVID-19 (not recorded which). The donor label of this sample is uncertain. Written as DNA, the CDR3 is TGTGCCAGCAGCCAGAACGCCGCGGGGTCGGGCGAGCAGTACTTC. Translation: CASSQNAAGSGEQYF.